This is a list of T cell receptor beta chains from one sample in a study of shared clonotypes between healthy human individuals. Only in-frame clones appear in the TCRdb table, and some are missing; sequencing was by immunoSEQ multiplex PCR. The data contain approximately 590,000 clones, roughly 96% of them seen just once; the ten biggest clones take up roughly 0.1%. The sample taken for sequencing was naive CD8+ T cells sorted from blood. The receptors were sampled from a woman in her 30s in good health. Each CDR3 is given with its conserved first and last residue. A D gene is named only where the DNA matches it firmly. A row's size may be missing; if present it is once, few, many or a size class.

cdr3_nt: TGTGCCAGCAGCTTGTCCCTCACAGATACGCAGTATTTT
cdr3_aa: CASSLSLTDTQYF
d_call: NA
clone_size: NA
v_call: TRBV13
j_call: TRBJ2-3

cdr3_nt: TGTGCCAGCAGCCAGCCAGGCACAGATACGCAGTATTTT
cdr3_aa: CASSQPGTDTQYF
d_call: NA
clone_size: NA
v_call: TRBV7-9
j_call: TRBJ2-3

cdr3_nt: TGTGCCAGTACCCACAGTGAGGGGGCGGTTTATGGCTACACCTTC
cdr3_aa: CASTHSEGAVYGYTF
d_call: TRBD1
clone_size: NA
v_call: TRBV19
j_call: TRBJ1-2

cdr3_nt: TGCAGCGTTGAAGGAGAGACCCAGTACTTC
cdr3_aa: CSVEGETQYF
d_call: NA
clone_size: few
v_call: TRBV29-1
j_call: TRBJ2-5

cdr3_nt: TGTGCCAGCAGCTTGGCTAGCGAGCAAGAGACCCAGTACTTC
cdr3_aa: CASSLASEQETQYF
d_call: NA
clone_size: NA
v_call: TRBV13
j_call: TRBJ2-5

cdr3_nt: TGTGCCAGCAACCTCGTCGGGGACACCGGGGAGCTGTTTTTT
cdr3_aa: CASNLVGDTGELFF
d_call: NA
clone_size: NA
v_call: TRBV27
j_call: TRBJ2-2

cdr3_nt: TGTGCCAGCAGCTTACAGACCGGGGACGAGCAGTACTTC
cdr3_aa: CASSLQTGDEQYF
d_call: NA
clone_size: NA
v_call: TRBV9
j_call: TRBJ2-7

cdr3_nt: TGTGCCAGCAGTGTGACGGGCTTCCAAGAGACCCAGTACTTC
cdr3_aa: CASSVTGFQETQYF
d_call: NA
clone_size: NA
v_call: TRBV25-1
j_call: TRBJ2-5

cdr3_nt: TGTGCCAGCAACTTATTGGGACCTATGTACGAGCAGTACTTC
cdr3_aa: CASNLLGPMYEQYF
d_call: NA
clone_size: NA
v_call: TRBV27
j_call: TRBJ2-7

cdr3_nt: TGTGCCAGCAGCGCCCGGGACAGGGCCTACGGTACGCAGTATTTT
cdr3_aa: CASSARDRAYGTQYF
d_call: TRBD1
clone_size: NA
v_call: TRBV14
j_call: TRBJ2-3

cdr3_nt: TGTGCCAGCAGTTCCGGGACGGCCGAAGGGGTGGGATACGAGCAGTACTTC
cdr3_aa: CASSSGTAEGVGYEQYF
d_call: NA
clone_size: once
v_call: TRBV28
j_call: TRBJ2-7

cdr3_nt: TGTGCCAGCGAGGGGCAGCTTACCTACGAGCAGTACTTC
cdr3_aa: CASEGQLTYEQYF
d_call: NA
clone_size: NA
v_call: TRBV2
j_call: TRBJ2-7

cdr3_nt: TGTGCCAGCAGCTTCAGGGTTGGGAACACTGAAGCTTTCTTT
cdr3_aa: CASSFRVGNTEAFF
d_call: NA
clone_size: NA
v_call: TRBV28
j_call: TRBJ1-1

cdr3_nt: TGTGCCAGCTTCTCGGGGGTCAAAAACATTCAGTACTTC
cdr3_aa: CASFSGVKNIQYF
d_call: NA
clone_size: NA
v_call: TRBV28
j_call: TRBJ2-4